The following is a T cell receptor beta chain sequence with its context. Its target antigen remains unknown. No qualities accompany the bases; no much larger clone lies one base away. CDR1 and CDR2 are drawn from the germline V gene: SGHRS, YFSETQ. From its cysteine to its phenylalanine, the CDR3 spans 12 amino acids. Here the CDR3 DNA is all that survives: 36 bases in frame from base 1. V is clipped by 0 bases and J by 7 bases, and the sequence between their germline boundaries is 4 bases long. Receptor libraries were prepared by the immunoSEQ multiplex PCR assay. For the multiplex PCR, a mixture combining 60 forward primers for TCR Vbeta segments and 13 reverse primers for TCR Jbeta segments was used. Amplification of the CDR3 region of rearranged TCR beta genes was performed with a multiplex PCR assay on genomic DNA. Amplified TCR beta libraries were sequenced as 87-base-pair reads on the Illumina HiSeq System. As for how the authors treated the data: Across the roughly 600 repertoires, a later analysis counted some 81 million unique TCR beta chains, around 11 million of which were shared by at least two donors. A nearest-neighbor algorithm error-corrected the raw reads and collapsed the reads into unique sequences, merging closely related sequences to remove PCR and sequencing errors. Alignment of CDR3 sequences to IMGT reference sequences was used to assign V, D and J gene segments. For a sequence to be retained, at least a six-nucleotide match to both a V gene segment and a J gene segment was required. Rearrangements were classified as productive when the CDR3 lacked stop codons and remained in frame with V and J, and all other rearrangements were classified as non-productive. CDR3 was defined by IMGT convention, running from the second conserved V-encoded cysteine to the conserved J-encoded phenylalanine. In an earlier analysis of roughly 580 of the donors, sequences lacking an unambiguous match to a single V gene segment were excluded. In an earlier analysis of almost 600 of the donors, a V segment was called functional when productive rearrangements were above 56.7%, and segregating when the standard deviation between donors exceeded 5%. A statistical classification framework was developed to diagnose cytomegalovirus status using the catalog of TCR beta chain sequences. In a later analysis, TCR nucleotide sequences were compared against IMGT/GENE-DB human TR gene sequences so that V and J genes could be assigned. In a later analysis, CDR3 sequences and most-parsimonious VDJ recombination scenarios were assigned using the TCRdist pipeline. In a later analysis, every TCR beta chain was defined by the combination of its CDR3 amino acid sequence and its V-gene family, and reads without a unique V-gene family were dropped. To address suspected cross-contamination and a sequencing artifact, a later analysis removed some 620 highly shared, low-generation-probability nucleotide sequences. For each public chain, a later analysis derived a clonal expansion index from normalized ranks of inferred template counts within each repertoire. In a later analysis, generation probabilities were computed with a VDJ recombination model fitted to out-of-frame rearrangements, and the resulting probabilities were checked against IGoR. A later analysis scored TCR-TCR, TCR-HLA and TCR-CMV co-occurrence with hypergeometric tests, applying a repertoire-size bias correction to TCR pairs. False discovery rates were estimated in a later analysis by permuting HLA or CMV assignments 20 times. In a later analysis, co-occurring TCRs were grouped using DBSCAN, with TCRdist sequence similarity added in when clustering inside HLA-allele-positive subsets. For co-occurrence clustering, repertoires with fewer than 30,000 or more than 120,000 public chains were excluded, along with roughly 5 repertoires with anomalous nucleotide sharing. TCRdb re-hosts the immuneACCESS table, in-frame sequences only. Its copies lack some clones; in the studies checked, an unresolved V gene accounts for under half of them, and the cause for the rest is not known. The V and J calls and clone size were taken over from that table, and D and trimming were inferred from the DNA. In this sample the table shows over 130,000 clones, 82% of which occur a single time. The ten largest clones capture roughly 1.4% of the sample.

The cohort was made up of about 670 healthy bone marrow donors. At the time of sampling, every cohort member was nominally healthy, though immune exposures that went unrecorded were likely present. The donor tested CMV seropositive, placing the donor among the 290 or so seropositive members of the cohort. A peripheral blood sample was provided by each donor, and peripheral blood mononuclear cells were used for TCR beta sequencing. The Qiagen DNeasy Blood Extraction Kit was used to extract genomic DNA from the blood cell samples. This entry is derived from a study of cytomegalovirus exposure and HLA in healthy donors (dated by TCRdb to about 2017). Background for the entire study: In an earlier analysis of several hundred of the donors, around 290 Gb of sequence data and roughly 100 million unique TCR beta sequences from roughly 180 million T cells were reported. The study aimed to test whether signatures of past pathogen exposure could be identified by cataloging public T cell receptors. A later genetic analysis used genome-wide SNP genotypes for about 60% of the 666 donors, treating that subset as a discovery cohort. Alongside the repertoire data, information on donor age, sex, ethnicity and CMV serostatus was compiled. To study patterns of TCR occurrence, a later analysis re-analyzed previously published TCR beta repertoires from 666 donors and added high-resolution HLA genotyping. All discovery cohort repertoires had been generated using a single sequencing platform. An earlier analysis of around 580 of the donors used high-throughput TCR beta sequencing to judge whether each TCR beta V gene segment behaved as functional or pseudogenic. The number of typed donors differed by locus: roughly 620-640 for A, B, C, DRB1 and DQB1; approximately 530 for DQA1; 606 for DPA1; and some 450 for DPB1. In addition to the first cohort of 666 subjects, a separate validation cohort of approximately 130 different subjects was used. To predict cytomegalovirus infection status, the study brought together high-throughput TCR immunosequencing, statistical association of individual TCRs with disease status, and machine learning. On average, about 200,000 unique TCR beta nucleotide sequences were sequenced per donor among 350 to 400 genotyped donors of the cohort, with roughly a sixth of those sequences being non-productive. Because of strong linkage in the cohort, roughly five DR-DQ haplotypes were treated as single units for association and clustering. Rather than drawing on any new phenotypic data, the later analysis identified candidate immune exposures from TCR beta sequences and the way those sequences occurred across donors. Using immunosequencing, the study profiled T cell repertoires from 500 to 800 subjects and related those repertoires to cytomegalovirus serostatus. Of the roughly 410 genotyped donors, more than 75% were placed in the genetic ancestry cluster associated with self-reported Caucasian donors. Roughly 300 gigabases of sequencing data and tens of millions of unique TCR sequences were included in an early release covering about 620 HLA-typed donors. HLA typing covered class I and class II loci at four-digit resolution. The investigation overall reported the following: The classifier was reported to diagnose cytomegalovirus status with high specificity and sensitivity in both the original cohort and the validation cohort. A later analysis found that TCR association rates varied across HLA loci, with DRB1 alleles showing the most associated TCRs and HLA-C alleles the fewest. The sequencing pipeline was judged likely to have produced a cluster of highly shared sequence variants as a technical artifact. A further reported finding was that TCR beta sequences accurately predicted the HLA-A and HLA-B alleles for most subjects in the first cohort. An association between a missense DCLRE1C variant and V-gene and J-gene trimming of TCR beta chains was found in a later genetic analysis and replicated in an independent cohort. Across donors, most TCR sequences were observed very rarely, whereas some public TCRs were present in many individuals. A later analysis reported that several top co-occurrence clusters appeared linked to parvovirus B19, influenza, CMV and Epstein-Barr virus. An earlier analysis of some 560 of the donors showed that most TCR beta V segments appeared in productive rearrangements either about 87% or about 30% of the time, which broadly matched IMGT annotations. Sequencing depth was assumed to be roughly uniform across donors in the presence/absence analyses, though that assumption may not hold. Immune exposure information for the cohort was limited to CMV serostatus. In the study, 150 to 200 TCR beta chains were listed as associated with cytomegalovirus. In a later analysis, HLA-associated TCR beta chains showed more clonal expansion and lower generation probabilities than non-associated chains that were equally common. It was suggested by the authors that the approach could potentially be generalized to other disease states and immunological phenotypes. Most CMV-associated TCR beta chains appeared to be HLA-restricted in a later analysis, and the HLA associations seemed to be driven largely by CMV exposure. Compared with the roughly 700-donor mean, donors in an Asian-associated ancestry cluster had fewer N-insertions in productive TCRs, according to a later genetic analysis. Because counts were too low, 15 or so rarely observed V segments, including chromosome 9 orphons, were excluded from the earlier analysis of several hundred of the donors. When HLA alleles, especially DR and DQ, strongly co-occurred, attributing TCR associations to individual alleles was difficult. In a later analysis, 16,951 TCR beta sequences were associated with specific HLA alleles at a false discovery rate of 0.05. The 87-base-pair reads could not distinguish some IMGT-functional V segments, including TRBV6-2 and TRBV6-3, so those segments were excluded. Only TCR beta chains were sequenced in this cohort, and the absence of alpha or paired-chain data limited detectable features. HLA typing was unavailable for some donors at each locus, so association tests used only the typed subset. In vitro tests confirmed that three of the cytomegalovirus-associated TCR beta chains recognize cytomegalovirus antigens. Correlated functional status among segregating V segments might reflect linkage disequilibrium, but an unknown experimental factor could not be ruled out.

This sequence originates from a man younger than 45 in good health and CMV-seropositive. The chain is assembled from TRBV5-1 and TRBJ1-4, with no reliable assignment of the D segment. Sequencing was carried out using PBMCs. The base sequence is TGCGCCAGCAGCTTGGGGCCTGAAAAACTGTTTTTT. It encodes CASSLGPEKLFF.